This T cell receptor beta chain was identified during a study of shared clonotypes between healthy human individuals (dated by TCRdb to 2018 to 2021). General notes on the study: A few men and a couple of women, aged 18 to 49 years, made up the cohort. To estimate repertoire size and how much clonotypes are shared between individuals, the study performed deep sequencing of blood TCR repertoires from about five healthy adults. Libraries were prepared and TCR repertoires were sequenced by different laboratories using diverse techniques, in order to increase sequencing depth and limit assay-specific biases. Each donor's leukapheresis produced roughly between roughly 0.85 and 9.5 billion PBMCs. What the study reported, not specific to this receptor: The genetic and exposure-history diversity represented was limited by the small number of donors. Sampling was restricted to blood, and TCR repertoires in tissue are likely to differ from TCR repertoires in blood. Pairwise subsampling led to the expectation that sequencing depth would affect the degree of clonotype sharing among donors.

Comments on this clone: The specificity of this receptor is unknown. Per-nucleotide qualities are absent, and no much larger clonotype sits a single base away.

CDR1 and CDR2 are read off the germline V gene as MNHNS and SASEGT. Reading from cysteine to phenylalanine, the CDR3 counts 15 amino acids. Only the CDR3 region is kept as DNA, spanning 45 bases read in frame from base 1. Relative to germline, V is 5 bases shorter and J is 6 bases shorter, with 19 bases between their ends. TCR CDR3 regions were amplified from genomic DNA by multiplex PCR using the deep immunoSEQ assay. Genomic DNA extracted from each cell subset was distributed evenly over all wells of several immunoSEQ 96-well plates, and each plate served as one replicate. Each replicate PCR for unsorted PBMC received about 0.3 ug genomic DNA, equal to approximately 30,000 T cell genomes. Ten immunoSEQ deep assay plates were used to sequence the unsorted PBMC genomic DNA. Purified libraries were measured with a Qubit 3.0 fluorometer, size-checked on a Bioanalyzer 2100, and measured again with the KAPA Library Quantification kit. Every immunoSEQ 96-well plate was sequenced on a separate single-read 150-cycle Illumina NextSeq 550 flow cell. The original pipeline was this. Because the immunoSEQ output included only junctional sequences and no quality scores, the filtering could not be the same as the filtering used for full-length reads. To assign V/J genes and CDR3, sequences were annotated using PyIR, a Python wrapper for IgBLAST v1.9, with IMGT germline references. Reads were removed for weak V/J assignments (E-value above 1e-6), missing CDR3, stop codons, out-of-frame junctions, or ambiguous translated residues. A V3J clonotype was defined by an identical inferred V gene, J gene, and CDR3 amino acid sequence. Percentage overlap between repertoires was computed as shared unique clonotypes divided by the size of the smaller repertoire. Three approaches were used to assess repertoire richness: RTK rarefaction, the Chao1 estimator, and Recon v2.1 estimates of unobserved clonotypes. Sourced from immuneACCESS, this table was stored by TCRdb with only in-frame sequences that have V and J called. A share of the clones is absent; for the studies checked, an unresolved V gene accounts for under half, and the remainder has no known explanation. The DNA gave D and trimming, while V, J and clone size come from that table. The sample contains 400,000 to 600,000 clones, nearly 80% of them found a single time. The ten largest clones capture about an eighth of the sample.

Healthy HIV-negative adults with no recently reported acute infections or vaccinations were included as donors. Every donor was a Caucasian adult residing in Nashville, Tennessee, USA. For unsorted samples, some 90 million PBMCs were counted and genomic DNA was extracted with the QIAamp DNA Blood Mini kit. Blood was collected by leukapheresis, and PBMCs were isolated by Ficoll-Histopaque density gradient centrifugation and then cryopreserved in liquid nitrogen vapor phase. Material for sequencing was PBMCs. The sequence came from a woman between 40 and 55 years old in good health. Some clones in this sample may be carry-over from other donors' samples. Recombination connected TRBV6-1 to TRBJ1-1; the D segment cannot be called with confidence. The DNA reads as follows: TGTGCCAGCAGTCTCCTCGGGGTTGAGGAGTCTGAAGCTTTCTTT. This encodes CASSLLGVEESEAFF.